Here is one T cell receptor (beta chain) with its context. Tumor tissue was taken before any definitive surgery or chemotherapy was given. Germline V gives CDR1 LGHNA, CDR2 YSLEER. The CDR3 is 15 amino acids. V lost 0 bases and J lost 13, with 18 bases in between. This record belongs to a study of high-grade serous ovarian cancer treatment subgroups. Profiled with immunoSEQ multiplex PCR; TCRdb holds only in-frame clones, not every one. The sample comprises about 15,000 clones, approximately 76% of which are singletons, and 4.5% to 5% rests with the top ten. Material for sequencing was tumor tissue. The chain is built from TRBV4-3 and TRBJ1-4, with D possibly being TRBD1 (6 bases). This TCR was recovered from a human donor with high-grade serous ovarian cancer. This chain's CDR3 is CASSQDLAGAGGLFF. CDR3 nucleotide sequence: TGCGCCAGCAGCCAAGACCTCGCAGGGGCAGGTGGACTGTTTTTT.